The sequence of this T cell receptor (beta chain) was determined in a study of CD8 T cells in ankylosing spondylitis. Study-level findings and limits: Peripheral blood held disease-linked clones only at relatively low frequency, and these were CD8+. It appeared that ankylosing spondylitis blood was characterized by a TCR beta motif of under ten highly homologous variants.

5'-RACE, quantitative and with molecular barcodes, yielded the TCR beta libraries. TCRdb independently ran MiXCR on the 5' RACE reads; one entry per CDR3 protein. The sample contains fewer than 550,000 distinct CDR3 sequences, roughly 5.3% of which appear only once. Many counts were recorded for this clonotype. Its antigen is unknown. The sequence came from a male donor with ankylosing spondylitis. Specimen: blood, either unsorted or a sorted T cell fraction (not recorded which).

The CDR3 DNA sequence: TGTGCCAGCAGTTACGGAAACATGGGACAGGGGGCCAACACCATATATTTT. The encoded protein is CASSYGNMGQGANTIYF. The chain carries TRBV6-5 and TRBJ1-3; the match to TRBD1 covers 12 bases. J was trimmed by 7 bases and V by 2 bases; bases with no gene match: 9. Germline CDR1 MNHEY, CDR2 SVGAGI. The CDR3 contains 17 residues.